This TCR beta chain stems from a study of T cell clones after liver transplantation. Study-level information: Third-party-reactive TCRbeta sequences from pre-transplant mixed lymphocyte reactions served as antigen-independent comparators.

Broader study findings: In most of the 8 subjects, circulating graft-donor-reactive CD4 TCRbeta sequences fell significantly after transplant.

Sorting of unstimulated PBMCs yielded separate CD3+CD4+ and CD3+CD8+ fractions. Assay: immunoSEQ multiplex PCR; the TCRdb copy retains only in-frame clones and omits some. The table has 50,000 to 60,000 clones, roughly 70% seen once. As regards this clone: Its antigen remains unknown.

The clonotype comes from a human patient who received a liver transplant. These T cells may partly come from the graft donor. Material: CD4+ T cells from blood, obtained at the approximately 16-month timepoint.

The CDR3, as DNA: TGTGCCAGCAGCTTAGATTCGAGGGAGCAGTACTTC. Translating it yields CASSLDSREQYF. This sequence joins TRBV7-9 and TRBJ2-7; D is unclear. Deletions cut 1 base from V and 7 bases from J, with 8 bases between. Germline values: CDR1 SEHNR, CDR2 FQNEAQ (reference sequence). The length of the CDR3 is 12 residues.